This TCR beta chain was sequenced during a study of lymphopenia after photon versus proton radiotherapy. Concerning this clone itself: Its antigen is not known.

Repertoires were generated with immunoSEQ multiplex PCR, while TCRdb's copy carries only in-frame clones and drops some. The table records about 58,000 clones, around 85% of them present only once. In germline, CDR1 is MDHEN, CDR2 SYDVKM. The CDR3 runs to 11 residues. V was clipped by 6 bases and J by 6 bases, with 5 bases between them. Findings and limits, study-wide: Survival link was tested only in deceased patients; proton benefit remains a possibility. Photon-treated patients lost naive T cells and TCR diversity; proton-treated stayed stable.

The sequenced sample was peripheral blood, obtained from a patient treated with proton-based radiotherapy. The sequence came from a man aged 60-69 years with pancreatic cancer. The rearrangement links TRBV28 to TRBJ2-2; D ambiguous. The CDR3 DNA reads as TGTGCCAGCAGCCGAGCCGGGGAGCTGTTTTTT. Translation gives CASSRAGELFF.